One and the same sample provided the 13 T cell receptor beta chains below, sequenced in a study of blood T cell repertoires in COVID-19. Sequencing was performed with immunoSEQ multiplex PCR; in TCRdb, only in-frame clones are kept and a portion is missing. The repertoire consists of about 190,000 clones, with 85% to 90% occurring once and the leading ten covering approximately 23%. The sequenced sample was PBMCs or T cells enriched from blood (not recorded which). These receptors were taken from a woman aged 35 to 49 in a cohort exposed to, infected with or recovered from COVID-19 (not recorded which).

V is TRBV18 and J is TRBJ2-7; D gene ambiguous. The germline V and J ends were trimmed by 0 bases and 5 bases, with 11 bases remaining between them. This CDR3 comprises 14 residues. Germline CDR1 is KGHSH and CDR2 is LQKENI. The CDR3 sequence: CASSPPEQPDEQYF. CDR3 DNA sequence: TGTGCCAGCTCACCACCGGAACAGCCCGACGAGCAGTACTTC.

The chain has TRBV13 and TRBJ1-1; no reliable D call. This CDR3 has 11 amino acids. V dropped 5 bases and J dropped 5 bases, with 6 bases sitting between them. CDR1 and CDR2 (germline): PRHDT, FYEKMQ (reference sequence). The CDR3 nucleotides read TGTGCCAGCAGCCCCCATACTGAAGCTTTCTTT. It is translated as CASSPHTEAFF.

The CDR3 bases are TGTGCCAGTCGCGGACTGATCAATGAGCAGTTCTTC. Translation: CASRGLINEQFF. This sequence joins TRBV11-2 and TRBJ2-1; tentative D call: TRBD2 (5 bases). Trimming took 9 bases from V and 6 from J, leaving 12 bases between them. Germline V CDR1 and CDR2: SGHAT, FQNNGV. The CDR3 contains 12 residues.

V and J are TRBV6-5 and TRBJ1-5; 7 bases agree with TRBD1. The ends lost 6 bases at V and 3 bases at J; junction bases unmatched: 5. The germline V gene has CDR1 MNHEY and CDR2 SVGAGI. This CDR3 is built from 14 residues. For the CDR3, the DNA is TGTGCCAGCAGAGTAGGGGGCTCCAATCAGCCCCAGCATTTT. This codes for CASRVGGSNQPQHF.

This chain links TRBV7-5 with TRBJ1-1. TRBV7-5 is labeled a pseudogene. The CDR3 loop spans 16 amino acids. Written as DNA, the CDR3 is TGTGTCAGAAGAACAGAGCGGGACGGAAAAAACACTGAAGCTTTCTTT. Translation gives CVRRTERDGKNTEAFF.

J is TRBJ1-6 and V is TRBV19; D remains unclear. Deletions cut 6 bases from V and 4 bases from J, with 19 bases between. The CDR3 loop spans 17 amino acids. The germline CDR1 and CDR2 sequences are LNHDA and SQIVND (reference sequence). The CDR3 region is CASRPTALRGYNSPLHF. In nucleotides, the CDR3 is TGTGCCAGTAGACCAACGGCCCTCCGGGGTTATAATTCACCCCTCCACTTT.

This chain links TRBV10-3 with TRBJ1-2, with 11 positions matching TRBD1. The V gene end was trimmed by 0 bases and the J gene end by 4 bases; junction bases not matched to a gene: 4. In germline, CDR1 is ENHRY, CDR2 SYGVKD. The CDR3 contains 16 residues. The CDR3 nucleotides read TGTGCCATCAGTGAGTCTCGGGACAGGGGGTTCTATGGCTACACCTTC. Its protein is CAISESRDRGFYGYTF.

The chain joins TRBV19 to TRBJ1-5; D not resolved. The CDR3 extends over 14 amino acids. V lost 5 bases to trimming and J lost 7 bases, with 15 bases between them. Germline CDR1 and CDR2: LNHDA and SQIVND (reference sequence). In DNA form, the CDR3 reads TGTGCCAGTAGTCCCGGCCTCGGAGGGCAGCCCCAGCATTTT. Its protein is CASSPGLGGQPQHF.

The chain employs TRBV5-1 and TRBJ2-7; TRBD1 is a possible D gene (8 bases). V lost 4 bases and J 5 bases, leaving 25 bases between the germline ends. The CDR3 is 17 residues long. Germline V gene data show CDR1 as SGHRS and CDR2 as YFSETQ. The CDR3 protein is CASSPTRGAGGIHEQYF. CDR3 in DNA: TGCGCCAGCAGCCCAACCCGGGGGGCAGGGGGCATCCACGAGCAGTACTTC. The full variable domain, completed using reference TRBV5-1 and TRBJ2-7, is KAGVTQTPRYLIKTRGQQVTLSCSPISGHRSVSWYQQTPGQGLQFLFEYFSETQRNKGNFPGRFSGRQFSNSRSEMNVSTLELGDSALYLCASSPTRGAGGIHEQYFGPGTRLTVT.

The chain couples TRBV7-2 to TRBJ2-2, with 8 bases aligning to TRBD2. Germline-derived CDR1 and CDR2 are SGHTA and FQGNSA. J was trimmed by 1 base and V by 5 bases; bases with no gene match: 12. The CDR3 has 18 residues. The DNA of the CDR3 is TGTGCCAGCAGCCTCAACCCCCCCGGGGGGGTGAACACCGGGGAGCTGTTTTTT. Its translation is CASSLNPPGGVNTGELFF.

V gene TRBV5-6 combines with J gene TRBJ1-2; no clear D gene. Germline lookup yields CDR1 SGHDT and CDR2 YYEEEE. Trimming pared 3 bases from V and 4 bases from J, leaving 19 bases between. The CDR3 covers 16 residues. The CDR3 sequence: CASSSRGGFSFYGYTF. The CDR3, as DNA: TGTGCCAGCAGCTCTCGGGGAGGTTTCTCCTTCTATGGCTACACCTTC.

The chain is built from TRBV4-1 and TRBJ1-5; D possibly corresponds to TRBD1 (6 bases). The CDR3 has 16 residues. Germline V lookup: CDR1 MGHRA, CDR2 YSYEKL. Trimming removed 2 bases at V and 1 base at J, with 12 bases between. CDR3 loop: CASSQHREGSNQPQHF. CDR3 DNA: TGCGCCAGCAGCCAACACAGGGAGGGGAGCAATCAGCCCCAGCATTTT.

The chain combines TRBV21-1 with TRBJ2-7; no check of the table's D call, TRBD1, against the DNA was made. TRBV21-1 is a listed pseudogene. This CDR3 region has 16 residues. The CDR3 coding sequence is TGTGCCAGCACCGAGGAAGGTGAGGACAGGGCGTCCGAGCAGTACTTC. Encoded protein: CASTEEGEDRASEQYF.